This T cell receptor beta chain came from a study of identical twins. A single record per CDR3 protein comes from TCRdb applying MiXCR to the 5' RACE reads. Among 270,000 or so distinct CDR3 sequences listed, around 8% were seen once. The sample holds a few counts of this clonotype. V lost 4 bases and J lost 3; bases outside the gene matches: 3. In germline, CDR1 is MGHDK, CDR2 SYGVNS. The CDR3 is made up of 13 amino acids. The sample also formed part of further work on yellow fever vaccine responses in identical twins.

This TCR came from a woman younger than 35 in good health. The V and J genes are TRBV25-1 and TRBJ2-7, with 7 bases that match TRBD1. The material sequenced was CD8+ T cells sorted from blood. CDR3 bases: TGTGCCAGCAGTGGGTCAGGGGGCTACGAGCAGTACTTC. This codes for CASSGSGGYEQYF.